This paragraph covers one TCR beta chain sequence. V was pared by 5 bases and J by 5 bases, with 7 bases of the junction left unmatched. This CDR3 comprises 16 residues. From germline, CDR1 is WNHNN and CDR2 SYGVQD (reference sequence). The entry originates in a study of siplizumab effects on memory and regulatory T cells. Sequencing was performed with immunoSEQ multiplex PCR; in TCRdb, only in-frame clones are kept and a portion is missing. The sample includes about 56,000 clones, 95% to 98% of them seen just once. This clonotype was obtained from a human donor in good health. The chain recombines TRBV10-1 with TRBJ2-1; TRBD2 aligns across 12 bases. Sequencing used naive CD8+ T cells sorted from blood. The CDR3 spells CASSPLTSGRHNEQFF. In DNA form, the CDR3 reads TGCGCCAGCAGTCCTCTAACTAGCGGGAGGCACAATGAGCAGTTCTTC.